Shown below are 24 T cell receptor beta chains from a single sample sequenced in a study of blood T cell repertoires in COVID-19. TCRdb's table, derived via immunoSEQ multiplex PCR, lists solely in-frame clones and lacks some. The sample has under 200,000 clones; about 85% are singletons. The specimen sequenced was peripheral blood. Receptors originate from a woman aged 80 or over with acute or convalescent COVID-19.

The chain joins TRBV7-9 to TRBJ1-4; D remains unclear. The germline CDR1 and CDR2 sequences are SEHNR and FQNEAQ (reference sequence). This CDR3 has 16 residues. V lost 1 base, J lost 8 bases, and 17 bases lay in between. DNA of the CDR3: TGTGCCAGCAGCTTAGACCTCGGGGAGCAAATCGAAAAACTGTTTTTT. As protein: CASSLDLGEQIEKLFF.

This clone was observed a few times. The CDR3 region is CASTRPQREYGYTF. CDR3 nucleotides: TGTGCCAGCACTCGTCCACAAAGGGAGTATGGCTACACCTTC. The genes are TRBV6-5 and TRBJ1-2; no reliable D call. Germline values: CDR1 MNHEY, CDR2 SVGAGI. The germline V and J ends were trimmed by 7 bases and 5 bases, with 17 bases remaining between them. The CDR3 loop spans 14 amino acids.

The chain uses TRBV28 and TRBJ2-7; D not resolved. Per the germline V gene, CDR1 is MDHEN and CDR2 is SYDVKM. CDR3 length equals 13 residues. V was pared by 4 bases and J by 4 bases, with 11 bases between. CDR3 bases: TGTGCCAGCAGTTCTACGCCCCTTTACGAGCAGTACTTC. It is translated as CASSSTPLYEQYF.

This chain connects TRBV11-2 to TRBJ2-5; D may be TRBD1 (7 bases). V dropped 1 base and J dropped 2 bases, with 20 bases sitting between them. CDR1 is SGHAT and CDR2 is FQNNGV in the germline V gene. The length of the CDR3 is 18 residues. The chain's CDR3 is CASSLVWSGRGRQETQYF. The CDR3 nucleotides read TGTGCCAGCAGCTTAGTGTGGTCCGGCAGGGGGAGGCAAGAGACCCAGTACTTC.

The genes are TRBV28 and TRBJ2-7, with 11 bases lining up with TRBD2. CDR3 length equals 15 residues. V dropped 5 bases and J dropped 4; count of bases not matched to a gene: 7. Germline V CDR1 and CDR2: MDHEN, SYDVKM. CDR3 sequence: CASSRRLAGIYEQYF. The CDR3 DNA sequence: TGTGCCAGCAGTCGTAGACTAGCGGGAATTTACGAGCAGTACTTC.

This sequence joins TRBV5-6 and TRBJ1-6; 10 nucleotides match TRBD1. The CDR3 length is 17 residues. Germline V CDR1 and CDR2: SGHDT, YYEEEE. Trimming at V came to 2 bases and at J to 8 bases, leaving 10 bases not matched to a gene. DNA of the CDR3: TGTGCCAGCAGCTTTCGAGCGGGGACAGGGGATCATTCACCCCTCCACTTT. The encoded protein is CASSFRAGTGDHSPLHF.

This chain joins TRBV5-6 and TRBJ1-5; D gene ambiguous. This CDR3 is 12 amino acids long. Germline loops: CDR1 SGHDT, CDR2 YYEEEE. Trimming took off 1 base at V and 7 bases at J, with 6 bases between the two ends. CDR3 region: CASSLRSQPQHF. For the CDR3, the DNA is TGTGCCAGCAGCTTGAGAAGCCAGCCCCAGCATTTT.

The chain employs TRBV5-1 and TRBJ1-4; TRBD1 aligns across 7 bases. Germline CDR1 and CDR2: SGHRS and YFSETQ. This CDR3 region has 16 residues. V lost 0 bases, J lost 5 bases, and 7 bases stayed unmatched. CDR3 residues: CASSLEPGQINEKLFF. CDR3 DNA: TGCGCCAGCAGCTTGGAGCCGGGACAGATAAATGAAAAACTGTTTTTT.

This chain uses TRBV19 with TRBJ1-1; D perhaps matches TRBD1 (5 bases). The CDR3 spans 14 residues. Trimming stripped 2 bases from V and 1 base from J, with 8 bases between. CDR1 and CDR2 (germline): LNHDA, SQIVND (reference sequence). CDR3 amino acids: CASSISQGNTEAFF. For the CDR3, the DNA is TGTGCCAGTAGTATATCCCAGGGGAACACTGAAGCTTTCTTT.

The chain employs TRBV11-2 and TRBJ2-1; 7 bases agree with TRBD2. The germline V gene has CDR1 SGHAT and CDR2 FQNNGV. This CDR3 spans 16 amino acids. Germline trimming cut 4 bases from V and 3 bases from J; bases unmatched to any gene: 9. The CDR3: CASSSLGGSFYNEQFF. DNA for the CDR3: TGTGCCAGCAGCTCCCTCGGCGGGAGCTTCTACAATGAGCAGTTCTTC.

This clone occurred a few times. The chain has TRBV5-4 and TRBJ1-6; a weak D match, TRBD1 (6 bases). V lost 4 bases and J 10 bases, leaving 15 bases between the germline ends. From germline, CDR1 is SGHNT and CDR2 YYREEE (reference sequence). The CDR3 contains 14 residues. CDR3 sequence (DNA): TGTGCCAGCAGCCCGGACAGAGAGAGCTCACCCCTCCACTTT. It translates to CASSPDRESSPLHF.

The rearrangement joins TRBV9 to TRBJ2-2; D call uncertain. V was clipped by 4 bases and J by 3 bases, with 4 bases between them. Germline V CDR1 and CDR2: SGDLS, YYNGEE. The CDR3 totals 12 residues. CDR3 amino acids: CASSPDTGELFF. The CDR3, as DNA: TGTGCCAGCAGCCCCGACACCGGGGAGCTGTTTTTT. Supplemented by reference TRBV9 and TRBJ2-2, the full variable domain reads DSGVTQTPKHLITATGQRVTLRCSPRSGDLSVYWYQQSLDQGLQFLIQYYNGEERAKGNILERFSAQQFPDLHSELNLSSLELGDSALYFCASSPDTGELFFGEGSRLTVL.

CDR3 in amino acids: CASSDRAGLQLEQFF. The CDR3 DNA is TGTGCCAGCAGCGATCGAGCGGGTTTGCAGTTGGAGCAGTTCTTC. The genes are TRBV9 and TRBJ2-1; maybe TRBD2 (6 bases). CDR3 length: 15 amino acids. Per germline, CDR1 SGDLS and CDR2 YYNGEE. V shed 3 bases and J shed 10 bases, with 20 bases lying between them.

V gene TRBV6-1 combines with J gene TRBJ1-4; the D is unclear. Germline CDR1 MNHNS, CDR2 SASEGT. Trimming shortened V by 1 base and J by 7 bases, and 13 bases separated the two germline ends. This CDR3 region has 15 residues. CDR3 coding DNA: TGTGCCAGCAGTGAAGAGGAGAGGTTGGGTGAAAAACTGTTTTTT. Amino acid sequence: CASSEEERLGEKLFF.

This chain uses TRBV5-4 with TRBJ2-3; the D gene is possibly TRBD2 (7 bases). V lost 4 bases and J lost 4, with 10 bases in between. CDR1 is SGHNT, CDR2 YYREEE, per germline (reference sequence). CDR3 length: 13 residues. This chain's CDR3 is CASSRGAADTQYF. The DNA for the CDR3 is TGTGCCAGCAGCCGGGGGGCAGCAGATACGCAGTATTTT. The full variable domain, completed using reference TRBV5-4 and TRBJ2-3, is ETGVTQSPTHLIKTRGQQVTLRCSSQSGHNTVSWYQQALGQGPQFIFQYYREEENGRGNFPPRFSGLQFPNYSSELNVNALELDDSALYLCASSRGAADTQYFGPGTRLTVL.

The chain links TRBV10-3 to TRBJ2-5; 12 nucleotides agree with TRBD2. After removal of 8 bases from V and 12 bases from J, the junction contained 10 bases not matched to a gene. The CDR3 contains 13 residues. The V gene's germline CDR1 is ENHRY and CDR2 SYGVKD. The CDR3 DNA sequence: TGTGCCATCTTGGCTACTAGCGGGGGGAGTAAGTACTTC. Protein product: CAILATSGGSKYF.

Only one count was recorded for this clone. The V gene is TRBV12-3 or TRBV12-4, the J gene TRBJ1-5; D ambiguous. V was shortened by 6 bases and J by 7 bases, with 10 bases between the two germline ends. This CDR3 is built from 12 residues. The CDR3 here is CASSPPRQPQHF. CDR3 nucleotide sequence: TGTGCCAGCAGCCCACCGAGACAGCCCCAGCATTTT.

The chain couples TRBV6-2 or TRBV6-3 to TRBJ2-1, with 8 nucleotides matching TRBD1. V lost 4 bases to trimming and J lost 5 bases; unmatched junction nucleotides: 13. The CDR3 is 17 amino acids. From germline, CDR1 is MNHEY and CDR2 SVGEGT. DNA of the CDR3: TGTGCCAGCAGTTTGGACAGGGTTGGAGGGAACCACAATGAGCAGTTCTTC. Protein: CASSLDRVGGNHNEQFF.

This clone was recorded only once. J is TRBJ1-5 and V is TRBV2; TRBD1 might be the D (5 bases). Trimming removed 6 bases from V and 8 bases from J, with 14 bases in between. CDR1 and CDR2 from the germline V gene are SNHLY and FYNNEI. The CDR3 contains 13 residues. The CDR3 nucleotides are TGTGCCAGCAGGGGGCAGGCCCAAGAGCCCCAGCATTTT. This encodes CASRGQAQEPQHF.

V and J are TRBV19 and TRBJ2-1; TRBD1 agrees at 7 bases. Trimming took 5 bases from V and 2 from J; bases not matched to a gene: 6. From germline, CDR1 is LNHDA and CDR2 SQIVND (reference sequence). This CDR3 contains 15 residues. The CDR3: CASSSDRAPYNEQFF. DNA for the CDR3: TGTGCCAGTAGTTCAGACAGGGCGCCCTACAATGAGCAGTTCTTC.

The chain combines TRBV27 with TRBJ2-7; no reliable D call. There are 16 residues in the CDR3. The germline V and J ends were trimmed by 2 bases and 6 bases, with 20 bases remaining between them. Germline V gives CDR1 MNHEY, CDR2 SMNVEV (reference sequence). The CDR3 here is CASSLRFRLSNREQYF. CDR3 nucleotide sequence: TGTGCCAGCAGTTTAAGATTCAGGCTGTCGAATCGCGAGCAGTACTTC.

The chain joins TRBV25-1 to TRBJ1-1, with TRBD1 identical over 7 bases. V lost 2 bases to trimming and J lost 11 bases; unmatched junction nucleotides: 14. Germline V gene lookup returns CDR1 MGHDK and CDR2 SYGVNS. The CDR3 sequence is 15 residues long. The CDR3 sequence is CASSETLGQAQGAFF. CDR3 bases: TGTGCCAGCAGTGAAACGTTAGGACAGGCCCAAGGGGCTTTCTTT.

V is TRBV10-1 and J is TRBJ2-7, with D perhaps TRBD2 (6 bases). Germline V gives CDR1 WNHNN, CDR2 SYGVQD (reference sequence). Trimming took off 8 bases at V and 0 bases at J, with 23 bases between the two ends. This CDR3 region has 17 residues. CDR3 sequence reads: CASRARAGYFISYEQYF. The CDR3 DNA follows: TGCGCCAGCCGAGCGCGAGCGGGCTACTTCATCTCCTACGAGCAGTACTTC.

The chain links TRBV24-1 to TRBJ2-1; no definite D call. This CDR3 has 13 residues. The V gene lost 9 bases and the J gene lost 5 bases, with 13 bases spanning the gap. Looked up from germline, CDR1 is KGHDR and CDR2 is SFDVKD. This CDR3 reads CATAGGANNEQFF. CDR3 in DNA: TGTGCCACCGCTGGTGGAGCCAACAATGAGCAGTTCTTC.